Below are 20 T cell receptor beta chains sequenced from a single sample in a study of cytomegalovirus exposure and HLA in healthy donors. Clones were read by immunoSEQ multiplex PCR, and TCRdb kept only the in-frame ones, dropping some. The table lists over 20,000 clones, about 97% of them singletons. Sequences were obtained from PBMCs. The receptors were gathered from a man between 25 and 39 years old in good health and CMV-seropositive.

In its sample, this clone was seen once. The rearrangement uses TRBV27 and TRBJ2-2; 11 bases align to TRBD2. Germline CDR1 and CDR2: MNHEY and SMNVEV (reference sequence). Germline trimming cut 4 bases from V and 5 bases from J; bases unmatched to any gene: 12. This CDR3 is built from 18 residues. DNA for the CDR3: TGTGCCAGCAGTTCAGGAAATAGCGGGAGGGCCGGTACCGGGGAGCTGTTTTTT. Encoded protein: CASSSGNSGRAGTGELFF.

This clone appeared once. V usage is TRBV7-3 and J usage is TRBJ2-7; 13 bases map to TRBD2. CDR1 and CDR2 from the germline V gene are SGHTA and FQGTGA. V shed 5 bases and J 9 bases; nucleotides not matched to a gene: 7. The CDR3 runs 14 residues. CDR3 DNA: TGTGCCAGCAGCCCTGGGACTAGCGGGATTGGGCAGTACTTC. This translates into CASSPGTSGIGQYF.

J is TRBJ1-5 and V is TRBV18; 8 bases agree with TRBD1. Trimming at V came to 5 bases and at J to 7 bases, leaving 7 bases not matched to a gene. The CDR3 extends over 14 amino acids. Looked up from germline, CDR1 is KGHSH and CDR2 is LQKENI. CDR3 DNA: TGTGCCAGCTCATCACAGGGGGAAGGACAGCCCCAGCATTTT. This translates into CASSSQGEGQPQHF.

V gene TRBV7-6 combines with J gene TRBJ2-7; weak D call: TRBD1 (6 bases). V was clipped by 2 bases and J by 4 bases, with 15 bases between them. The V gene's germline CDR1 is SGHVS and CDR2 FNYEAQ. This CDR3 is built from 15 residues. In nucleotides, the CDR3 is TGTGCCAGCAGCTTATATTGGGCAGGGGTATACGAGCAGTACTTC. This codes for CASSLYWAGVYEQYF. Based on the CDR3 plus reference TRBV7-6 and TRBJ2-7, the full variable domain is GAGVSQSPRYKVTKRGQDVALRCDPISGHVSLYWYRQALGQGPEFLTYFNYEAQQDKSGLPNDRFSAERPEGSISTLTIQRTEQRDSAMYRCASSLYWAGVYEQYFGPGTRLTVT.

The CDR3 region has the DNA TGCAGTGCTGCCGCCGGACACGTTCAGTACTTC. Translation gives CSAAAGHVQYF. The V call is TRBV20-1, the J call TRBJ2-4, with a weak D call TRBD1 (5 bases). This CDR3 is built from 11 residues. V lost 5 bases and J 11 bases, leaving 13 bases between the germline ends. Germline CDR1 and CDR2: DFQATT and SNEGSKA (reference sequence).

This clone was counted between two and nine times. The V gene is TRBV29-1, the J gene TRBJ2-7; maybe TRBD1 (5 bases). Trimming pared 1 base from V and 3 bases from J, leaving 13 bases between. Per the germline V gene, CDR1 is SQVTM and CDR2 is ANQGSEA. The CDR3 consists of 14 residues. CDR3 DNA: TGCAGCGTTGAAGTCCACAGGTTAAGCTACGAGCAGTACTTC. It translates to CSVEVHRLSYEQYF.

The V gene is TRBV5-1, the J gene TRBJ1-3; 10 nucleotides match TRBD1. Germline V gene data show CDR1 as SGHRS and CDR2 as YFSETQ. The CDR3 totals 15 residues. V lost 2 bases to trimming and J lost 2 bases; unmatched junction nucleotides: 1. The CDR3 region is CASSFGTGAGNTIYF. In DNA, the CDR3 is TGCGCCAGCAGCTTTGGGACAGGGGCTGGAAACACCATATATTTT.

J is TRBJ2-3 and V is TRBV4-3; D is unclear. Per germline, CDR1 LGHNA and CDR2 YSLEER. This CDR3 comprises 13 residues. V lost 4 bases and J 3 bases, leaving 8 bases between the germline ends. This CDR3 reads CASSPTRTDTQYF. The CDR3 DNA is TGCGCCAGCAGCCCTACCCGGACAGATACGCAGTATTTT.

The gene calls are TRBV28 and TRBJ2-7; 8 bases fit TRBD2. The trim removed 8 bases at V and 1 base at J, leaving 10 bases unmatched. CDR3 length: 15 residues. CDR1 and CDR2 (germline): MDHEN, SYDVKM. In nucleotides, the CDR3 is TGTGCCAGCTGCCTCGGGGGGGAGGGTTCCTACGAGCAGTACTTC. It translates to CASCLGGEGSYEQYF.

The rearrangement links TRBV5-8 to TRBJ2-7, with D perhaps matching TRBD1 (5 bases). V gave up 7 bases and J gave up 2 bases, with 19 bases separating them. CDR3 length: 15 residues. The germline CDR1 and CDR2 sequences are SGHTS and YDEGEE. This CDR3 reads CASGQYIRKTYEQYF. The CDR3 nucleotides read TGTGCCAGCGGACAATACATTCGAAAAACCTACGAGCAGTACTTC.

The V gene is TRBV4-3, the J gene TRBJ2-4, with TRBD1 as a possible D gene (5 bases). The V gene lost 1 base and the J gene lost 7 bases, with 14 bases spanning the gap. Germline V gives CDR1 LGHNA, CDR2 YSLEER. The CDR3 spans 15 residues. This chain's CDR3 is CASSQAPGMYNIQYF. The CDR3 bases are TGCGCCAGCAGCCAAGCCCCAGGGATGTATAACATTCAGTACTTC.

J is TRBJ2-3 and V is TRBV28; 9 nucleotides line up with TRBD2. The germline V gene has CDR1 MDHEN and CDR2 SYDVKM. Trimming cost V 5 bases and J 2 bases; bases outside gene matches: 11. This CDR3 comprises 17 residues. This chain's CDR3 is CASSNRRGLAFTDTQYF. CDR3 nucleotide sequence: TGTGCCAGCAGTAACCGACGGGGACTAGCCTTCACAGATACGCAGTATTTT. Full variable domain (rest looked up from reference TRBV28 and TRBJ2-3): DVKVTQSSRYLVKRTGEKVFLECVQDMDHENMFWYRQDPGLGLRLIYFSYDVKMKEKGDIPEGYSVSREKKERFSLILESASTNQTSMYLCASSNRRGLAFTDTQYFGPGTRLTVL.

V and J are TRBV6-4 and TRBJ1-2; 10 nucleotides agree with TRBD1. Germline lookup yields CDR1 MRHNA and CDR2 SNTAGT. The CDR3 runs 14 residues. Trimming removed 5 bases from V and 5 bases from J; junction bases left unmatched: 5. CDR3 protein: CASSRDRGMYGYTF. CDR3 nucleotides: TGTGCCAGCAGTCGGGACAGGGGAATGTATGGCTACACCTTC.

CDR3 sequence (DNA): TGTGCCAGCAGTGAAGCGCCCGGGAGGGGGACCCAGTACTTC. Translating gives CASSEAPGRGTQYF. The J gene is TRBJ2-5, the V gene TRBV6-1; the match to TRBD2 covers 8 bases. The V gene's germline CDR1 is MNHNS and CDR2 SASEGT. J lost 7 bases, V lost 0 bases, and 4 bases had no gene match. CDR3 size: 14 residues.

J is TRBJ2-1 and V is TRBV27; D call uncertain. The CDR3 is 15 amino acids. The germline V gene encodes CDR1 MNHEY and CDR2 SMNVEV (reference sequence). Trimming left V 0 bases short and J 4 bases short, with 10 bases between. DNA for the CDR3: TGTGCCAGCAGTTTATCCCCACCCGGGTACAATGAGCAGTTCTTC. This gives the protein CASSLSPPGYNEQFF.

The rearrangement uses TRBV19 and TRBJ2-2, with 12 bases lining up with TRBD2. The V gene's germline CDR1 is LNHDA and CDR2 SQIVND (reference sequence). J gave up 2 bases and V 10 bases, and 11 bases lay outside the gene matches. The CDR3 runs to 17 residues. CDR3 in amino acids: CATYNLAGGINTGELFF. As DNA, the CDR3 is TGTGCCACTTATAACCTAGCGGGAGGGATAAACACCGGGGAGCTGTTTTTT.

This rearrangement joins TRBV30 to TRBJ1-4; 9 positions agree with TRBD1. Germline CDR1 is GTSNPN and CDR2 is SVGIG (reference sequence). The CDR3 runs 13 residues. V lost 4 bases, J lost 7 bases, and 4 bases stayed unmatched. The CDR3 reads CAWTGQGGEKLFF. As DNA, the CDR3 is TGTGCCTGGACGGGACAGGGAGGTGAAAAACTGTTTTTT.

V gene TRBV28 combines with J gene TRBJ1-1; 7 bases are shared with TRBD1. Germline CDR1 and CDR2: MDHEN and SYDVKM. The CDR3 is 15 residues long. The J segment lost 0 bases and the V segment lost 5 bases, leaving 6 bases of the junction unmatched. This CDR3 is CASSPGTAMNTEAFF. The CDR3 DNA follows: TGTGCCAGCAGTCCCGGGACAGCGATGAACACTGAAGCTTTCTTT.

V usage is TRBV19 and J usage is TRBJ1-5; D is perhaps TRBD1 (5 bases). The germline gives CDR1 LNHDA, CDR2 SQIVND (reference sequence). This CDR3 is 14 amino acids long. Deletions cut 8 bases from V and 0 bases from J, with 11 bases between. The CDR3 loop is CASSDSHSNQPQHF. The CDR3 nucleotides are TGTGCCAGTTCAGACAGCCATAGCAATCAGCCCCAGCATTTT.

CDR3 protein: CASSYHPGSAKNIQYF. The CDR3 DNA is TGTGCCAGCAGTTATCATCCAGGGTCAGCCAAAAACATTCAGTACTTC. V gene TRBV6-5 combines with J gene TRBJ2-4; perhaps TRBD1 as D (5 bases). Per germline, CDR1 MNHEY and CDR2 SVGAGI. The CDR3 extends over 16 amino acids. The V end lost 3 bases, the J end lost 0 bases, and 12 bases lay between the germline ends.